The T cell receptor (beta chain) described here comes from a study of blood T cell repertoires in COVID-19. The overall study: Samples taken during acute and convalescent COVID-19 were collected in the United States, Italy and Spain. The analysed material was cDNA or gDNA that came from T cells, B-cell-depleted T cells, or PBMCs.

Trimming at V came to 3 bases and at J to 7 bases, leaving 8 bases not matched to a gene. CDR1 is KGHDR and CDR2 is SFDVKD in the germline V gene. The CDR3 has 15 amino acids. Original processing notes: From reference gene primer amplification, estimates of nucleated cell counts were derived. The assay was immunoSEQ multiplex PCR, and TCRdb's table has in-frame clones only and misses some. The DNA gave D and trimming, while V, J and clone size come from that table. The sample includes 120,000 or so clones, approximately 71% seen only once; the top ten take roughly 8.6%. Sequencing used peripheral blood. The receptor was derived from a human donor in a cohort sampled during active COVID-19. The chain employs TRBV24-1 and TRBJ1-2; TRBD1 matches 9 bases. The chain's CDR3 is CATSDAQQGAVGYTF. The CDR3, as DNA: TGTGCCACCAGTGATGCCCAACAGGGGGCCGTTGGCTACACCTTC.